This T cell receptor beta chain derives from a study of cytomegalovirus exposure and HLA in healthy donors. Per the germline V gene, CDR1 is SGHRS and CDR2 is YFSETQ. V lost 4 bases and J lost 1, with 8 bases in between. This CDR3 comprises 13 residues. Study outcomes and limitations: The study carried out a later analysis of TCR beta sequences. It associated some 18,000 of them with specific HLA alleles at a false discovery rate of 0.05.

The study ran its PCR with 60 Vbeta and 13 Jbeta primers. Assay used: immunoSEQ multiplex PCR; TCRdb lists only in-frame clones, some missing. The profile covers some 140,000 clones, with 65% to 80% appearing a single time and under 4.5% taken by the ten largest. Of note for this clone: Its antigen remains unidentified.

Sequencing was carried out using PBMCs. The V call is TRBV5-1, the J call TRBJ1-1; no definite D call. This sequence was found in a woman in her 40s in good health and CMV-seronegative. CDR3 nucleotide sequence: TGCGCCAGCAGCAGGGAGGGGAACACTGAAGCTTTCTTT. It encodes CASSREGNTEAFF.